The rows below give T cell receptor beta chains drawn from one sample of a study of T cells in Graves' hyperthyroidism and ophthalmopathy. TCRdb analysed the multiplex PCR reads with MiXCR anew, one entry per CDR3 protein. The top ten hold around 26% of the sample, which has around 250,000 distinct CDR3 sequences, about 15% seen once. Sequencing used blood. The receptors stem from a young woman with Graves' ophthalmopathy. CDR3s include the opening cysteine and the closing phenylalanine or tryptophan. D genes are given only for firm matches. Expanded clones get a size class; other rows say once, few or many, or leave the size out.

v_gene,len,d_gene,abundance,j_gene,CDR3aa,CDR3nt
TRBV20-1,17,TRBD2,-,TRBJ2-1,CSASLAGLADLYNEQFF,TGCAGTGCTAGCCTCGCGGGACTAGCGGACCTTTACAATGAGCAGTTCTTC
TRBV28,15,-,many,TRBJ1-1,CASSLDTPRNTEAFF,TGTGCCAGCAGTTTAGACACTCCTAGGAACACTGAAGCTTTCTTT
TRBV20-1,12,-,many,TRBJ1-1,CSAQLGAPEAFF,TGCAGTGCCCAGCTTGGGGCACCAGAAGCTTTCTTT
TRBV12-5,19,-,many,TRBJ2-1,CASGGAGWLSDGSYNEQFF,TGTGCTAGTGGTGGGGCGGGTTGGCTTTCGGACGGCTCCTACAATGAGCAGTTCTTC
TRBV6-2/TRBV6-3,16,-,many,TRBJ2-1,CASSYTTGLGSNEQFF,TGTGCCAGCAGTTACACCACTGGTCTCGGAAGCAATGAGCAGTTCTTC
TRBV27,16,-,few,TRBJ2-2,CARSLALATHTGELFF,TGTGCCCGCAGTTTAGCCCTCGCCACGCACACCGGGGAGCTGTTTTTT
TRBV3-1,13,-,-,TRBJ1-2,CASSPGSYYGYTF,TGTGCCAGCAGCCCCGGGAGCTATTATGGCTACACCTTC
TRBV3-1,15,-,many,TRBJ2-1,CASSQVSGGYNEQFF,TGTGCCAGCAGCCAAGTGTCTGGGGGGTACAATGAGCAGTTCTTC
TRBV27,16,TRBD1,many,TRBJ2-3,CASSPGTVHSTDTQYF,TGTGCCAGCAGTCCTGGGACAGTCCATAGCACAGATACGCAGTATTTT
TRBV6-4,14,TRBD1,few,TRBJ2-2,CASSKDRAIGELFF,TGTGCCAGCAGTAAAGACAGGGCAATCGGGGAGCTGTTTTTT
TRBV6-5,15,TRBD1,many,TRBJ1-6,CASSYRRTGNSPLHF,TGTGCCAGCAGTTACCGAAGGACAGGGAATTCACCCCTCCACTTT
TRBV25-1,14,-,few,TRBJ2-5,CASSNRDSGETQYF,TGTGCCAGCAGTAATAGGGACTCGGGGGAGACCCAGTACTTC
TRBV28,13,-,-,TRBJ1-2,CASSFAQTGGYTF,TGTGCCAGCAGTTTTGCGCAGACCGGCGGCTACACCTTC
TRBV5-1,15,TRBD1,many,TRBJ1-1,CASSFRGLSNTEAFF,TGCGCCAGCAGCTTCAGGGGGCTCTCAAACACTGAAGCTTTCTTT
TRBV2,12,TRBD2,many,TRBJ2-7,CASEGLAREQYF,TGTGCCAGCGAGGGACTAGCGCGCGAGCAGTACTTC
TRBV5-6,14,-,many,TRBJ1-5,CASSLGGADQPQHF,TGTGCCAGCAGCTTGGGGGGGGCGGATCAGCCCCAGCATTTT
TRBV25-1,16,-,many,TRBJ2-1,CASSGWDGAEDNEQFF,TGTGCCAGCAGTGGTTGGGACGGAGCGGAGGACAATGAGCAGTTCTTC
TRBV7-2,17,-,many,TRBJ2-6,CASSLMGRASGANVLTF,TGTGCCAGCAGCTTAATGGGCAGAGCATCTGGGGCCAACGTCCTGACTTTC
TRBV20-1,13,-,many,TRBJ2-1,CSANRDVYNEQFF,TGCAGTGCTAACCGGGACGTTTACAATGAGCAGTTCTTC
TRBV2,14,TRBD2,many,TRBJ2-2,CASTASGNTGELFF,TGTGCCAGCACCGCTAGCGGGAACACCGGGGAGCTGTTTTTT